The clone carrying this T cell receptor (beta chain) was picked up a small number of times. Its antigen is unidentified. Every TCR beta cDNA library bore unique molecular identifiers. TCRdb re-called the PCR reads through MiXCR, storing one row per CDR3 protein. The sample lists 430,000 or so distinct CDR3 sequences, 30% to 40% occurring once. These data belong to a study of post-analysis software for immune sequencing data. The study, taken as a whole, reports: Patients had higher frequencies than controls of roughly 5 TRBV segments, including TRBV5-6, TRBV5-1 and TRBV20-1. Normalized Chao1 diversity was significantly lower in multiple sclerosis patients than in controls. Same-batch preparations were strongly co-clustered by F measure.

The CDR3 has 15 amino acids. Germline values: CDR1 MDHEN, CDR2 SYDVKM. The V segment lost 6 bases and the J segment 7 bases; nucleotides outside the gene matches: 11. This TCR was recovered from a girl aged 2 to 9 with multiple sclerosis. The sequenced sample was blood. This chain joins TRBV28 and TRBJ2-1, with TRBD2 matching 8 bases. This CDR3 is CASRLAGNGGNEQFF. CDR3 DNA sequence: TGTGCCAGCAGGTTAGCGGGAAATGGCGGAAATGAGCAGTTCTTC.